Below are 11 T cell receptor beta chains sequenced from a single sample in a study of control samples from healthy donors and cancer patients. The protocol was immunoSEQ multiplex PCR, while the TCRdb copy is restricted to in-frame clones and leaves out a portion. The sample carries some 130,000 clones, about nine tenths recorded once. Sequenced material: blood. The receptor source for this set is a woman aged 50 to 60 in good health.

The J gene is TRBJ2-7, the V gene TRBV5-5; 8 bases map to TRBD2. J lost 3 bases, V lost 0 bases, and 5 bases had no gene match. This CDR3 is 15 amino acids long. Per the germline V gene, CDR1 is SGHKS and CDR2 is YYEKEE (reference sequence). CDR3 nucleotide sequence: TGTGCCAGCAGCTTGGCAGCGGGGGAATACTACGAGCAGTACTTC. Its protein is CASSLAAGEYYEQYF.

The chain combines TRBV3-1 (or the pseudogene TRBV3-2) with TRBJ1-1; D is perhaps TRBD1 (5 bases). This CDR3 spans 12 amino acids. Between the trimmed V and J ends, which lost 4 bases and 11 bases, there was a span of 14 bases. Per the germline V gene, CDR1 is LGHDT and CDR2 is YNNKEL (reference sequence). The CDR3 coding sequence is TGTGCCAGCAGCCCGCGCGGGGGGGTTGCTTTCTTT. Residues: CASSPRGGVAFF.

The chain is built from TRBV20-1 and TRBJ1-3; D gene uncertain. Germline V lookup: CDR1 DFQATT, CDR2 SNEGSKA (reference sequence). V lost 3 bases to trimming and J lost 3 bases, with 18 bases between them. The CDR3 contains 16 residues. The CDR3, as DNA: TGCAGTGCTAGTAACCGTGGAATATGGAGTGGAAACACCATATATTTT. Amino acid sequence: CSASNRGIWSGNTIYF.

The CDR3 DNA sequence: TGTGCCAGCAGTAGTGGAACCCAAGAGACCCAGTACTTC. Translated: CASSSGTQETQYF. The chain combines TRBV2 with TRBJ2-5; D gene uncertain. CDR1 is SNHLY, CDR2 FYNNEI, per germline. V was trimmed by 5 bases and J by 1 base, leaving 8 bases between them. The CDR3 covers 13 residues.

The J gene is TRBJ2-3, the V gene TRBV13, with D uncertain. Germline CDR1 is PRHDT and CDR2 is FYEKMQ (reference sequence). The CDR3 runs to 15 residues. Deletions cut 0 bases from V and 1 base from J, with 8 bases between. The DNA of the CDR3 is TGTGCCAGCAGCTTAGGGGGATTACGCACAGATACGCAGTATTTT. It yields the protein CASSLGGLRTDTQYF.

V is TRBV11-2 and J is TRBJ2-2; D may be TRBD2 (6 bases). Deletions cut 2 bases from V and 5 bases from J, with 9 bases between. The CDR3 spans 14 residues. The germline V gene has CDR1 SGHAT and CDR2 FQNNGV. The CDR3 reads CASSLSGRTGELFF. The DNA for the CDR3 is TGTGCCAGCAGCTTATCAGGGAGGACCGGGGAGCTGTTTTTT.

This chain connects TRBV7-9 to TRBJ1-3, with a weak D call TRBD1 (6 bases). This CDR3 comprises 15 residues. Trimming stripped 4 bases from V and 1 base from J, with 11 bases between. The germline CDR1 and CDR2 sequences are SEHNR and FQNEAQ (reference sequence). As DNA, the CDR3 is TGTGCCAGCAGCTCACAGGGTTCTTCTGGAAACACCATATATTTT. This codes for CASSSQGSSGNTIYF.

V is TRBV6-5 and J is TRBJ1-2; 7 nucleotides line up with TRBD1. Trimming took 10 bases from V and 2 from J; bases not matched to a gene: 4. CDR1 is MNHEY and CDR2 is SVGAGI in the germline V gene. The CDR3 runs to 12 residues. CDR3 DNA sequence: TGTGCCACACGGACAGGAAACTATGGCTACACCTTC. The encoded protein is CATRTGNYGYTF.

The chain couples TRBV9 to TRBJ1-2; TRBD1 matches at 7 bases. From germline, CDR1 is SGDLS and CDR2 YYNGEE. The V and J ends lost 4 bases and 8 bases, in that order; junction bases with no gene match: 11. The CDR3 length is 14 residues. CDR3 sequence: CASSTRQGARGYTF. The CDR3 nucleotides read TGTGCCAGCAGCACCCGACAGGGAGCTCGCGGCTACACCTTC. Using reference TRBV9 and TRBJ1-2 for the parts outside the CDR3, the full variable domain is DSGVTQTPKHLITATGQRVTLRCSPRSGDLSVYWYQQSLDQGLQFLIQYYNGEERAKGNILERFSAQQFPDLHSELNLSSLELGDSALYFCASSTRQGARGYTFGSGTRLTVV.

The rearrangement links TRBV4-1 to TRBJ2-7, with 10 bases aligning to TRBD2. Looked up from germline, CDR1 is MGHRA and CDR2 is YSYEKL. With 5 bases clipped from V and 2 bases from J, the junction kept 6 bases outside the gene matches. The CDR3 contains 15 residues. The CDR3 nucleotides read TGCGCCAGCAGCTACCCCCTAGCGGGGGCCTACGAGCAGTACTTC. It is translated as CASSYPLAGAYEQYF.

V is TRBV6-1 and J is TRBJ1-2; maybe TRBD1 (5 bases). This CDR3 has 13 amino acids. V was cut by 3 bases and J by 8 bases, with 13 bases left in between. CDR1 MNHNS and CDR2 SASEGT come from the germline V gene. The CDR3 spells CASSDQGARGYTF. In nucleotides, the CDR3 is TGTGCCAGCAGTGACCAAGGGGCTCGAGGCTACACCTTC.